The present TCR beta chain was sequenced within a study of OX40 agonist ivuxolimab in advanced cancers. This CDR3 region has 15 residues. The germline V gene has CDR1 LNHDA and CDR2 SQIVND (reference sequence). Trimming cost V 5 bases and J 0 bases, with 8 bases left between them. The data were produced by immunoSEQ multiplex PCR, yet TCRdb's version contains in-frame clones alone and is incomplete. The data contain 55,000 to 85,000 clones, around 80% of them singletons. Individuals having autoimmune disease history or systemic immunosuppression were not enrolled. The TCR comes from an adult with an advanced solid tumor such as melanoma, head and neck, liver or kidney cancer. This specimen consisted of CD4+ or CD8+ T cells sorted from blood, obtained in a trial of the OX40 agonist ivuxolimab. The gene calls are TRBV19 and TRBJ2-6, with a tentative D call TRBD1 (5 bases). The CDR3 is CASSSDSSGANVLTF. The CDR3, as DNA: TGTGCCAGTAGTTCTGACAGCTCTGGGGCCAACGTCCTGACTTTC.